This paragraph reports one T cell receptor beta chain. There is no known antigen for this receptor. Nothing much larger sits one base from this clone, and base qualities are not available. The library was obtained by PCR. Sequenced on an Illumina HiSeq 2500. TCR libraries were prepared with molecular barcoding, using unique molecular identifiers to normalize TCRbeta repertoire quantification. The raw public data were reprocessed by TCRdb itself: fastp quality trimming at Q25, MiXCR clonotype calling, in-frame beta chains only. CDR3 protein sequences are deduplicated, and each keeps its most common genes and DNA. The sample data list 450,000 to 600,000 distinct CDR3 sequences, and around a third of these were observed just once. The ten largest account for 2% to 3% of the sample. The sample originates from a study of T-cell reconstitution after alpha-beta-depleted transplantation in children (dated by TCRdb to about 2016). With respect to the entire study: T-cell immune reconstitution after TCRalphabeta/CD19-depleted allogeneic hematopoietic cell transplantation in children was quantitatively tracked in the study by means of TCR repertoire profiling.

This clonotype was sampled from a human donor who donated a stem cell graft to a child with aplastic anemia. The sample in question was PBMCs from the stem cell graft donor, obtained from the stem cell graft.

The base sequence is TGCGCCAGCAGCCAAGATCGCTCTACTAGCGGGAGTCAGCTCGATGAGCAGTTCTTC. Translated, it gives CASSQDRSTSGSQLDEQFF. The V and J segments used are TRBV4-3 and TRBJ2-1; 11 bases in the junction line up with TRBD2. CDR1 LGHNA and CDR2 YSLEER are derived from the germline V gene. The CDR3 numbers 19 residues from cysteine through phenylalanine. The only DNA kept is the CDR3, 57 bases in frame from the first base. V is cut back by 0 bases and J by 8 bases, with 15 bases in the junction unmatched.